One and the same sample provided the 20 T cell receptor beta chains below, sequenced in a study of molecular identifiers for immune sequencing clone quantification. TCRdb recomputed calls from the PCR reads with MiXCR, one row per CDR3 protein. Of over 70,000 distinct CDR3 sequences in the sample, around a quarter were seen once. The specimen was naive CD8+ T cells from blood, with Jurkat cell RNA spiked in. The subset was: FACS-sorted CD8+CD4-CCR7+CD45RA+ naive T cells. Receptors were obtained from a human donor in good health. Some libraries in this study had Jurkat cell RNA spiked in.

This clonotype has a count of ten or more. Its ends do not fully match the called genes, so a read error is possible. The genes are TRBV20-1 and TRBJ2-7; the match to TRBD2 covers 10 bases. The V gene's germline CDR1 is DFQATT and CDR2 SNEGSKA (reference sequence). This CDR3 is 17 amino acids long. The CDR3 region is CSARADETSGYSYEQYF. For the CDR3, the DNA is TGCAGTGCAAGAGCAGACGAGACTAGCGGGTACTCCTACGAGCAGTACTTC.

As to this clonotype: Being one base from a much bigger clone, this may be a read error. The chain combines TRBV20-1 with TRBJ2-7; no reliable D call. The germline V gene encodes CDR1 DFQATT and CDR2 SNEGSKA (reference sequence). CDR3 size: 13 residues. The V end was cut by 2 bases, the J end by 0 bases, with 8 bases between. The CDR3 coding sequence is TGCAGTGCTAGATATCTGGGCTCCTACGAGCAGTACTTC. Encoded protein: CSARYLGSYEQYF.

This clonotype was detected only a few times. The V and J genes are TRBV7-9 and TRBJ2-2, with unresolved D. With 6 bases removed from V and 6 bases from J, the gap between germline ends came to 8 bases. Germline V lookup: CDR1 SEHNR, CDR2 FQNEAQ (reference sequence). This CDR3 is built from 12 residues. The CDR3 protein is CASSWGSGELFF. CDR3 sequence (DNA): TGTGCCAGCAGTTGGGGTTCCGGGGAGCTGTTTTTT.

This clonotype was detected a few times. This chain links TRBV6-5 with TRBJ2-7; 8 bases fit TRBD1. This CDR3 spans 14 amino acids. Germline lookup yields CDR1 MNHEY and CDR2 SVGAGI. The junction had 2 bases not matched to a gene; V was cut back by 4 bases and J by 0 bases. The CDR3 sequence is CASSSTGGSYEQYF. CDR3 sequence (DNA): TGTGCCAGCAGTTCCACAGGGGGCTCCTACGAGCAGTACTTC.

This clonotype was recorded at least ten times. V gene TRBV7-9 combines with J gene TRBJ1-1; the match to TRBD1 covers 7 bases. Germline V CDR1 and CDR2: SEHNR, FQNEAQ (reference sequence). V trimming: 5 bases; J trimming: 9 bases; junction bases outside the gene matches: 6. The CDR3 extends over 12 amino acids. CDR3 sequence: CASSAGQPKAFF. CDR3 in DNA: TGTGCCAGCAGCGCGGGACAGCCTAAAGCTTTCTTT.

Comment on this clonotype: A much more abundant neighbour one base away suggests this may be a read error. The chain uses TRBV29-1 and TRBJ2-2; perhaps TRBD2 as D (5 bases). Germline values: CDR1 SQVTM, CDR2 ANQGSEA. The CDR3 has 11 amino acids. CDR3: CSVETLGELCF. The CDR3 DNA reads as TGCAGCGTTGAAACCCTCGGGGAGCTGTGTTTT.

As for this clonotype: A clone one base away is much larger, so this may be a read error. The J gene is TRBJ2-2, the V gene TRBV29-1; a possible D gene is TRBD2 (7 bases). CDR1 is SQVTM and CDR2 is ANQGSEA in the germline V gene. The CDR3 spans 11 residues. The CDR3 is CSARGAGELSF. The CDR3 bases are TGCAGCGCCCGGGGGGCCGGGGAGCTGTCTTTT.

A word on this clonotype: This may stem from a read error, because a much larger clone lies one nucleotide away. This chain connects TRBV21-1 to TRBJ2-4; TRBD2, as called in the table, went unchecked against the DNA. TRBV21-1 is shown as a pseudogene. The CDR3 covers 19 residues. The CDR3 DNA sequence: TGTGCCAGCAGCACCATTTCTGGAGGGGCATACAAAGCCAAAAACATTCAGTGCTTC. Protein sequence: CASSTISGGAYKAKNIQCF.

At least ten counts were recorded for this clonotype. The chain carries TRBV28 and TRBJ2-5; 8 bases align to TRBD1. Germline trimming cut 7 bases from V and 5 bases from J; bases unmatched to any gene: 18. This CDR3 contains 17 residues. In germline, CDR1 is MDHEN, CDR2 SYDVKM. In DNA form, the CDR3 reads TGTGCCAGCACTCCTTCGGAGGGGGCAGGGGGCTATGAGACCCAGTACTTC. Translating gives CASTPSEGAGGYETQYF.

The table lists this clonotype with many counts. The V gene is TRBV19, the J gene TRBJ2-3; D is possibly TRBD2 (5 bases). Trimming took 4 bases from V and 2 from J, leaving 7 bases between them. The CDR3 runs to 13 residues. Germline lookup yields CDR1 LNHDA and CDR2 SQIVND (reference sequence). CDR3 nucleotides: TGTGCCAGTAGTACACGGGACACAGATACGCAGTATTTT. This gives the protein CASSTRDTDTQYF. Variable domain in full (rest from reference TRBV19 and TRBJ2-3): DGGITQSPKYLFRKEGQNVTLSCEQNLNHDAMYWYRQDPGQGLRLIYYSQIVNDFQKGDIAEGYSVSREKKESFPLTVTSAQKNPTAFYLCASSTRDTDTQYFGPGTRLTVL.

Worth noting for this clonotype: Since a much larger clone is just one base distant, this may be a read error. The chain has TRBV28 and TRBJ2-2; 10 bases map to TRBD2. Germline V lookup: CDR1 MDHEN, CDR2 SYDVKM. The length of the CDR3 is 14 residues. For the CDR3, the DNA is TGTACCAGCATTCTAGCGGGAGTAACCGGGGAGCTGTTTTTT. It specifies CTSILAGVTGELFF. Supplemented by reference TRBV28 and TRBJ2-2, the full variable domain reads DVKVTQSSRYLVKRTGEKVFLECVQDMDHENMFWYRQDPGLGLRLIYFSYDVKMKEKGDIPEGYSVSREKKERFSLILESASTNQTSMYLCTSILAGVTGELFFGEGSRLTVL.

Turning to this clonotype: Given a much more abundant clone one base away, this may be a read error. V usage is TRBV7-9 and J usage is TRBJ2-3, with 8 positions matching TRBD1. The germline V gene encodes CDR1 SEHNR and CDR2 FQNEAQ (reference sequence). V lost 8 bases and J lost 10; bases outside the gene matches: 11. The CDR3 has 13 residues. CDR3 coding DNA: TGTGCCAGCTGCGCACCGGGACAGGAGGCGCAGTATTTT. It encodes CASCAPGQEAQYF.

Many counts were recorded for this clonotype. The CDR3 loop reads CASSVAQGSGELFF. The CDR3 DNA sequence: TGTGCCAGCAGCGTGGCACAGGGCTCCGGGGAGCTGTTTTTT. V gene TRBV9 combines with J gene TRBJ2-2; a possible D gene is TRBD1 (6 bases). Per the germline V gene, CDR1 is SGDLS and CDR2 is YYNGEE. The CDR3 is 14 residues long. The V and J ends lost 2 bases and 6 bases respectively, with 11 bases between them.

The table lists this clonotype with many counts. The J gene is TRBJ2-3, the V gene TRBV20-1, with D possibly being TRBD2 (6 bases). Germline V gives CDR1 DFQATT, CDR2 SNEGSKA (reference sequence). The CDR3 runs 15 residues. V dropped 5 bases and J dropped 2 bases, with 17 bases sitting between them. DNA of the CDR3: TGCAGTGCTCAAGGAGGAGCGGGTCCCACAGATACGCAGTATTTT. Translating gives CSAQGGAGPTDTQYF.

There are many counts of this clonotype. The chain recombines TRBV7-9 with TRBJ2-3; D gene ambiguous. V lost 5 bases to trimming and J lost 2 bases, with 8 bases between them. CDR1 and CDR2 (germline): SEHNR, FQNEAQ (reference sequence). The CDR3 has 13 residues. CDR3 coding DNA: TGTGCCAGCAGCCCCCCGGCCACAGATACGCAGTATTTT. Protein product: CASSPPATDTQYF.

The J gene is TRBJ1-1, the V gene TRBV19, with D uncertain. CDR1 is LNHDA, CDR2 SQIVND, per germline (reference sequence). V gave up 6 bases and J gave up 1 base, with 6 bases separating them. CDR3 length equals 12 residues. DNA of the CDR3: TGTGCCAGTAGACAGCCGAACACTGAAGCTTTCTTT. Its protein product is CASRQPNTEAFF.

This clonotype appeared a few times. The chain couples TRBV10-3 to TRBJ2-1; possibly TRBD2 for D (6 bases). This CDR3 is built from 16 residues. Per germline, CDR1 ENHRY and CDR2 SYGVKD. V was clipped by 4 bases and J by 5 bases, with 18 bases between them. Here the CDR3 DNA reads TGTGCCATCAGTGGGGACTCCGTGGACACCAACAATGAGCAGTTCTTC. Encoded protein: CAISGDSVDTNNEQFF.

The V gene is TRBV5-1, the J gene TRBJ2-1; D is uncertain. Per the germline V gene, CDR1 is SGHRS and CDR2 is YFSETQ. CDR3 size: 12 residues. V was trimmed by 1 base and J by 6 bases, leaving 5 bases between them. This CDR3 is CASSLNVNEQFF. CDR3 nucleotides: TGCGCCAGCAGCTTGAATGTCAATGAGCAGTTCTTC.

Turning to this clonotype: This may stem from a read error, because a much larger clone lies one nucleotide away. The genes are TRBV5-1 and TRBJ2-3, with 7 bases matching TRBD1. The J segment lost 1 base and the V segment lost 2 bases, leaving 4 bases of the junction unmatched. The CDR3 runs 15 residues. CDR1 is SGHRS, CDR2 YFSETQ, per germline. The CDR3 reads CASSFGQVGTDTQYF. Written as DNA, the CDR3 is TGCGCCAGCAGCTTCGGACAGGTTGGCACAGATACGCAGTATTTT.

A word on this clonotype: Given a much more abundant clone one base away, this may be a read error. This rearrangement joins TRBV13 to TRBJ1-1; D unresolved. From germline, CDR1 is PRHDT and CDR2 FYEKMQ (reference sequence). The CDR3 has 15 amino acids. V dropped 3 bases and J dropped 0 bases, with 11 bases sitting between them. The DNA of the CDR3 is TGTGCCAGCAGCTTGAGGCTTCCCTTGAACACTGAAGCTTTCTTT. As protein: CASSLRLPLNTEAFF.